The rows below give T cell receptor beta chains drawn from one sample of a study of CXCR3-negative and CXCR3-positive naive CD8 T cells. TCRdb reprocessed the 5' RACE reads, keeping one entry per CDR3 protein, no DNA. The table lists 150,000 to 180,000 distinct CDR3 sequences. Material: naive CXCR3+ CD8+ T cells from blood. The receptors originated from a human donor in good health. Some clones in this sample may be carry-over from other donors' samples. The CDR3 runs from the conserved cysteine through the conserved F or W.

J: TRBJ2-7
length: 14
V: TRBV24-1
CDR3: CATSEPGTGGEQYF

J: TRBJ2-7
length: 16
V: TRBV14
CDR3: CASSPSTGTDSYEQYF

J: TRBJ1-5
length: 13
V: TRBV29-1
CDR3: CSAGKGFNQPQHF

J: TRBJ2-1
length: 15
V: TRBV7-9
CDR3: CASSLSGTSGDEQFF

J: TRBJ1-1
length: 15
V: TRBV6-5
CDR3: CASSYGVGSNTEAFF

J: TRBJ2-7
length: 16
V: TRBV6-5
CDR3: CASSSDTGGPIGEQYF

J: TRBJ1-1
length: 14
V: TRBV5-6
CDR3: CASSSDREGTEAFF

J: TRBJ1-4
length: 15
V: TRBV12-3/TRBV12-4
CDR3: CASSSGTADDEKLFF

J: TRBJ2-7
length: 15
V: TRBV4-1
CDR3: CASSRGDRGTYEQYF

J: TRBJ2-2
length: 18
V: TRBV7-2
CDR3: CASSLAPARVSWTGELFF

J: TRBJ1-5
length: 15
V: TRBV27
CDR3: CASSLAGASNQPQHF

J: TRBJ2-1
length: 15
V: TRBV5-1
CDR3: CASSLYPQDPGGGFF

J: TRBJ1-2
length: 14
V: TRBV12-3/TRBV12-4
CDR3: CASSLDRVNYGYTF

J: TRBJ2-6
length: 16
V: TRBV27
CDR3: CASSFGGTSGANVLTF

J: TRBJ1-1
length: 14
V: TRBV4-1
CDR3: CASSQDVAGPEAFF

J: TRBJ2-7
length: 17
V: TRBV2
CDR3: CASSEDSPPGGSYEQYF

J: TRBJ2-1
length: 14
V: TRBV30
CDR3: CAWTGLARYNEQFF

J: TRBJ1-1
length: 16
V: TRBV7-6
CDR3: CASSLSPGGMDTEAFF

J: TRBJ2-2
length: 16
V: TRBV15
CDR3: CATRSLQGSNTGELFF

J: TRBJ1-2
length: 14
V: TRBV28
CDR3: CASSLFGSREGYTF

J: TRBJ2-1
length: 14
V: TRBV5-1
CDR3: CASSLGLANNEQFF

J: TRBJ2-1
length: 19
V: TRBV7-9
CDR3: CASSLGSLATGVSYNEQFF

J: TRBJ2-7
length: 13
V: TRBV24-1
CDR3: CATSRDNSYEQYF

J: TRBJ2-3
length: 16
V: TRBV28
CDR3: CASHPWDQSSTDTQYF

J: TRBJ1-4
length: 16
V: TRBV7-9
CDR3: CASSLGTGTGEEKLFF

J: TRBJ2-5
length: 17
V: TRBV3-1
CDR3: CASNRAGGPQPQETQYF

J: TRBJ2-3
length: 16
V: TRBV27
CDR3: CASQPLAPQVGDTQYF

J: TRBJ2-5
length: 16
V: TRBV5-1
CDR3: CASSSSLAGYQETQYF

J: TRBJ2-7
length: 14
V: TRBV12-3/TRBV12-4
CDR3: CASSFAEATCEQYF

J: TRBJ2-7
length: 13
V: TRBV7-9
CDR3: CASSWESDGEQYF

J: TRBJ2-1
length: 12
V: TRBV29-1
CDR3: CSVEEDSDEQFF

J: TRBJ1-4
length: 15
V: TRBV12-3/TRBV12-4
CDR3: CASSPSGAANEKLFF

J: TRBJ1-2
length: 15
V: TRBV5-4
CDR3: CASSFRATPNYGYTF

J: TRBJ2-1
length: 15
V: TRBV2
CDR3: CASSERTGGYNEQFF

J: TRBJ2-7
length: 15
V: TRBV12-3/TRBV12-4
CDR3: CASSAPGQSTYEQYF

J: TRBJ1-1
length: 13
V: TRBV7-9
CDR3: CASSPTATLEAFF

J: TRBJ2-1
length: 14
V: TRBV11-3
CDR3: CASSLGGRYNEQFF

J: TRBJ2-3
length: 17
V: TRBV4-1
CDR3: CASSQEDSGGSTDTQYF

J: TRBJ1-2
length: 14
V: TRBV7-9
CDR3: CASSLVGTGFGYTF

J: TRBJ2-1
length: 15
V: TRBV11-2
CDR3: CASSLAQDFHNEQFF

J: TRBJ2-1
length: 14
V: TRBV19
CDR3: CASSIRVDGTEQFF

J: TRBJ1-1
length: 15
V: TRBV5-1
CDR3: CASSSGWGLNTEAFF

J: TRBJ2-7
length: 16
V: TRBV7-9
CDR3: CASSSTTGTKTYEQYF

J: TRBJ2-7
length: 14
V: TRBV6-2/TRBV6-3
CDR3: CASSYSQGGYEQYF

J: TRBJ1-5
length: 13
V: TRBV19
CDR3: CASRSEDHQPQHF

J: TRBJ2-5
length: 18
V: TRBV12-3/TRBV12-4
CDR3: CASSSALAGGDHQETQYF

J: TRBJ2-1
length: 15
V: TRBV19
CDR3: CASSWRGAVYNEQFF

J: TRBJ1-1
length: 15
V: TRBV2
CDR3: CASSESPRGLTEAFF

J: TRBJ2-7
length: 16
V: TRBV20-1
CDR3: CSARAGRLAGNYEQYF

J: TRBJ2-2
length: 16
V: TRBV7-6
CDR3: CASRLGPGGVVGELFF

J: TRBJ2-1
length: 13
V: TRBV29-1
CDR3: CSVDDRGINEQFF

J: TRBJ1-2
length: 11
V: TRBV20-1
CDR3: CSVDAGVGYTF

J: TRBJ2-7
length: 15
V: TRBV7-2
CDR3: CASSLEEGWSYEQYF

J: TRBJ2-1
length: 16
V: TRBV9
CDR3: CASSPTSGGWGNEQFF